What follows is one T cell receptor beta chain and its context. Its antigen is as yet unknown. Specified time point: week 35, safety follow-up. In the vaccine, a single dose held 300 ug of the mutant IDH1 20-mer peptide, along with topical imiquimod. These data belong to a study of a mutant IDH1 vaccine in newly diagnosed glioma. Study at large: The week-35 safety follow-up was V12, and the week-47 study end was V13.

CDR3 length: 13 amino acids. Germline lookup yields CDR1 SGHTA and CDR2 FQGNSA. V dropped 4 bases and J dropped 5 bases, with 12 bases sitting between them. Only in-frame clones appear in the TCRdb table, and some are missing; sequencing was by immunoSEQ multiplex PCR. Here the sample spans about 68,000 clones, roughly 80% being singletons. V gene TRBV7-2 combines with J gene TRBJ2-7; TRBD2 is a possible D gene (6 bases). This specimen consisted of PBMCs, obtained from a glioma patient whose treatment included an IDH1 peptide vaccine. The TCR comes from a man aged 18 to 30 with glioma. This CDR3 is CASSSDRGNEQYF. The CDR3 DNA reads as TGTGCCAGCAGCTCCGACCGGGGGAACGAGCAGTACTTC. Full variable domain (outside the CDR3, taken from reference TRBV7-2 and TRBJ2-7): GAGVSQSPSNKVTEKGKDVELRCDPISGHTALYWYRQSLGQGLEFLIYFQGNSAPDKSGLPSDRFSAERTGGSVSTLTIQRTQQEDSAVYLCASSSDRGNEQYFGPGTRLTVT.